Below, 21 T cell receptor beta chains from the same sample are listed, as sequenced in a study of beta chain features in type 1 diabetes. The investigators reverse transcribed all of the isolated RNA, so they sequenced expressed TCRB transcripts. Here immunoSEQ multiplex PCR was the method, and the copy in TCRdb shows in-frame clones only, minus some. This sample has about 240,000 clones; roughly 30% occur once, and the top ten carry under 4.5%. Sequencing was done on a sample of central memory CD4+ T cells from blood. The receptors stem from a man aged 30-40 years in good health.

This sequence joins TRBV2 and TRBJ2-1, with TRBD2 matching over 7 bases. CDR3 length: 14 amino acids. CDR1 is SNHLY and CDR2 is FYNNEI in the germline V gene. The junction had 8 bases not matched to a gene; V was cut back by 7 bases and J by 5 bases. CDR3 sequence reads: CASNGLESNNEQFF. The DNA of the CDR3 is TGTGCCAGCAACGGACTAGAGAGTAACAATGAGCAGTTCTTC.

This clone has more than one count but fewer than ten. This same CDR3 is encoded by further DNA sequences in the sample. The chain links TRBV29-1 to TRBJ2-5; perhaps D is TRBD1 or TRBD2 (5 bases each). V was cut by 4 bases and J by 5 bases, with 5 bases left in between. The germline V gene has CDR1 SQVTM and CDR2 ANQGSEA. The CDR3 spans 10 residues. CDR3 bases: TGCAGCGTTGGGGGGGAGACCCAGTACTTC. Translated: CSVGGETQYF.

The rearrangement joins TRBV10-3 to TRBJ1-5; D is unresolved. V gave up 0 bases and J gave up 0 bases, with 6 bases separating them. CDR1 ENHRY and CDR2 SYGVKD come from the germline V gene. CDR3 length: 15 amino acids. DNA of the CDR3: TGTGCCATCAGTGAGTCAGCTAATAGCAATCAGCCCCAGCATTTT. Translation: CAISESANSNQPQHF.

This clone was seen at least ten times. The chain joins TRBV7-6 to TRBJ2-7; 8 nucleotides match TRBD2. Trimming cost V 5 bases and J 3 bases; bases outside gene matches: 12. The germline gives CDR1 SGHVS, CDR2 FNYEAQ. The CDR3 is made up of 16 amino acids. The CDR3 DNA sequence: TGTGCCAGCAGCCCCCGTGGGGCGGGGGGACTCTACGAGCAGTACTTC. Residues: CASSPRGAGGLYEQYF.

The chain has TRBV11-2 and TRBJ2-5, with 14 positions matching TRBD2. V trimming: 5 bases; J trimming: 2 bases; junction bases outside the gene matches: 4. The germline CDR1 and CDR2 sequences are SGHAT and FQNNGV. There are 16 residues in the CDR3. CDR3 sequence reads: CASSLGLAGEQETQYF. The CDR3 coding sequence is TGTGCCAGCAGCCTGGGACTAGCGGGAGAACAAGAGACCCAGTACTTC.

This chain links TRBV5-4 with TRBJ1-2, with D possibly matching TRBD1 (6 bases). CDR3 length: 12 residues. The ends were cut back, 7 bases at V and 5 bases at J, with 12 bases in the middle. Germline V CDR1 and CDR2: SGHNT, YYREEE (reference sequence). The CDR3, as DNA: TGTGCCAGCGCGGACAGAGAATATGGCTACACCTTC. Translation gives CASADREYGYTF.

A single count supports this clone. This chain connects TRBV9 to TRBJ1-2; 8 bases map to TRBD1. With V trimmed by 4 bases and J by 3 bases, 5 bases remained unmatched. The CDR3 covers 14 residues. CDR1 and CDR2 (germline): SGDLS, YYNGEE. The CDR3 loop reads CASSTTTGDYGYTF. Written as DNA, the CDR3 is TGTGCCAGCAGCACTACGACAGGGGACTATGGCTACACCTTC. Combining the CDR3 with reference TRBV9 and TRBJ1-2 gives the whole variable domain DSGVTQTPKHLITATGQRVTLRCSPRSGDLSVYWYQQSLDQGLQFLIQYYNGEERAKGNILERFSAQQFPDLHSELNLSSLELGDSALYFCASSTTTGDYGYTFGSGTRLTVV.

The chain has TRBV6-6 and TRBJ2-5; perhaps TRBD2 as D (7 bases). The J call could be wrong; TRBJ2-7 is a better fit for the DNA end. Germline loops: CDR1 MNHNY, CDR2 SVGAGI (reference sequence). This CDR3 is 15 amino acids long. CDR3 region: CASRGGGGDSYEQYF. CDR3 DNA: TGTGCCAGCAGAGGGGGAGGGGGTGATTCCTACGAGCAGTACTTC.

This clone was detected a few times. This chain uses TRBV29-1 with TRBJ2-5; D not certain. V was pared by 5 bases and J by 2 bases, with 12 bases between. The CDR3 is 13 amino acids. Looked up from germline, CDR1 is SQVTM and CDR2 is ANQGSEA. For the CDR3, the DNA is TGCAGCGTTTCAGAACAGACACAAGAGACCCAGTACTTC. Its translation: CSVSEQTQETQYF.

The J gene is TRBJ1-5, the V gene TRBV30; TRBD1 might be the D (5 bases). CDR1 is GTSNPN, CDR2 SVGIG, per germline (reference sequence). Deletions cut 3 bases from V and 3 bases from J, with 12 bases between. The CDR3 spans 14 residues. Here the CDR3 DNA reads TGTGCCTGGAGCGGGGCGCAACTCAATCAGCCCCAGCATTTT. Its protein is CAWSGAQLNQPQHF.

The chain couples TRBV11-1 to TRBJ1-6; TRBD1 might be the D (6 bases). The V end was cut by 3 bases, the J end by 7 bases, with 13 bases between. The CDR3 is 15 residues long. Germline lookup yields CDR1 SGHAT and CDR2 FQDESV (reference sequence). The CDR3 reads CASSFAGRGNSPLHF. CDR3 coding DNA: TGTGCCAGCAGCTTCGCCGGGAGGGGGAATTCACCCCTCCACTTT.

This clone was counted between two and nine times. The J gene is TRBJ1-1, the V gene TRBV7-9, with D tentatively TRBD1 (5 bases). The germline V gene has CDR1 SEHNR and CDR2 FQNEAQ (reference sequence). Trimming shortened V by 2 bases and J by 6 bases, and 7 bases separated the two germline ends. CDR3 length equals 12 residues. CDR3 DNA sequence: TGTGCCAGCAGCTTAAAAGGGGCTGAAGCTTTCTTT. This translates into CASSLKGAEAFF.

V is TRBV5-1 and J is TRBJ2-1, with 8 bases that match TRBD2. The CDR3 spans 16 residues. J was trimmed by 7 bases and V by 0 bases; bases with no gene match: 9. CDR1 and CDR2 from the germline V gene are SGHRS and YFSETQ. CDR3 in amino acids: CASSLDGSGIRNEQFF. CDR3 DNA sequence: TGCGCCAGCAGCTTGGATGGTAGCGGGATAAGGAATGAGCAGTTCTTC.

This clone was counted between two and nine times. The rearrangement joins TRBV7-9 to TRBJ2-5, with TRBD2 identical over 10 bases. From germline, CDR1 is SEHNR and CDR2 FQNEAQ (reference sequence). CDR3 length: 19 amino acids. Trimming took 5 bases from V and 0 from J; bases not matched to a gene: 15. CDR3 DNA: TGTGCCAGCAGCCCTCGACTAGCGGGCCGGACCCAGTACCAAGAGACCCAGTACTTC. Translation: CASSPRLAGRTQYQETQYF.

The chain recombines TRBV7-2 with TRBJ1-1; D not certain. The CDR3 consists of 15 residues. Germline CDR1 is SGHTA and CDR2 is FQGNSA. The V end was cut by 5 bases, the J end by 4 bases, with 17 bases between. The CDR3 region has the DNA TGTGCCAGCAGCCCCCAGGAAGGCATCCCCACTGAAGCTTTCTTT. This gives the protein CASSPQEGIPTEAFF.

The rearrangement joins TRBV28 to TRBJ2-1; D might be TRBD2 (5 bases). The CDR3 loop spans 14 amino acids. V lost 5 bases and J 10 bases, leaving 18 bases between the germline ends. Germline CDR1 reads MDHEN; CDR2 reads SYDVKM. This CDR3 is CASSPAGPGGEQFF. The CDR3 bases are TGTGCCAGCAGTCCCGCGGGCCCCGGTGGGGAGCAGTTCTTC.

V and J are TRBV2 and TRBJ2-7, with TRBD1 as a possible D gene (6 bases). V was trimmed by 6 bases and J by 2 bases, leaving 17 bases between them. CDR1 is SNHLY and CDR2 is FYNNEI in the germline V gene. This CDR3 spans 15 amino acids. CDR3 sequence (DNA): TGTGCCAGCAGCGGGATTCGGACAGCAACCTACGAGCAGTACTTC. Amino acids: CASSGIRTATYEQYF.

Only a few counts were recorded for this clone. This chain links TRBV30 with TRBJ1-2; 9 nucleotides line up with TRBD1. The V gene end was trimmed by 3 bases and the J gene end by 8 bases; junction bases not matched to a gene: 7. Germline CDR1 GTSNPN, CDR2 SVGIG (reference sequence). CDR3 size: 13 residues. The CDR3 DNA follows: TGTGCCTGGAGAATACAGGGGGCGTCCGGCTACACCTTC. Its translation: CAWRIQGASGYTF.

In this sample, this clone turned up a few times. The CDR3 is CAISESNGNQFF. Here the CDR3 DNA reads TGTGCCATCAGTGAGTCGAACGGGAATCAGTTCTTC. The rearrangement uses TRBV10-3 and TRBJ2-1, with TRBD2 as a possible D gene (5 bases). Per germline, CDR1 ENHRY and CDR2 SYGVKD. V was pared by 0 bases and J by 13 bases, with 10 bases between. The CDR3 spans 12 residues.

The rearrangement uses TRBV5-1 and TRBJ2-5, with 8 bases lining up with TRBD2. Per germline, CDR1 SGHRS and CDR2 YFSETQ. This CDR3 spans 15 amino acids. With 6 bases clipped from V and 5 bases from J, the junction kept 12 bases outside the gene matches. The CDR3 DNA reads as TGCGCCAGCAATTCGGGACTAGAAGAAGGGGAGACCCAGTACTTC. Its translation is CASNSGLEEGETQYF. The variable domain in full, with the rest retrieved from reference TRBV5-1 and TRBJ2-5, is KAGVTQTPRYLIKTRGQQVTLSCSPISGHRSVSWYQQTPGQGLQFLFEYFSETQRNKGNFPGRFSGRQFSNSRSEMNVSTLELGDSALYLCASNSGLEEGETQYFGPGTRLLVL.

This clone has more than one count but fewer than ten. With a much larger clone just one base away, this may be a read error. The chain employs TRBV7-2 and TRBJ2-3; 8 nucleotides line up with TRBD2. CDR1 is SGHTA and CDR2 is FQGNSA in the germline V gene. The V segment lost 3 bases and the J segment 1 base; nucleotides outside the gene matches: 6. This CDR3 region has 16 residues. The CDR3 DNA reads TGTGCCAGCAGCTTCGCGTCGGGGGGGGGCACAGATACGCAGTATTTT. This sequence encodes CASSFASGGGTDTQYF.